These 5 T cell receptor beta chains originate from one sample sequenced in a study of blood T cell repertoires in COVID-19 (dated by TCRdb to 2018 to 2021). Preparation of the library involved the immunoSEQ multiplex PCR assay. Entries here come from immuneACCESS through TCRdb and include only in-frame sequences with V and J called. Some clones fail to appear in such tables; in the studies checked, an unresolved V gene covers under half of the shortfall, and the cause of the remainder is unknown. This sample lists tens of thousands of clones; roughly four fifths were detected once. The ten largest account for less than 9.5% of the sample. The sequenced sample was peripheral blood. These receptors were taken from a man aged 40-55 years with acute or convalescent COVID-19.

The chain joins TRBV7-3 to TRBJ1-1; D ambiguous. Trimming took 5 bases from V and 7 from J, leaving 23 bases between them. Germline V gene lookup returns CDR1 SGHTA and CDR2 FQGTGA. This CDR3 has 16 amino acids. The CDR3 sequence: CASSPNGIDGEGEAFF. CDR3 sequence (DNA): TGTGCCAGCAGCCCGAACGGAATCGACGGGGAAGGTGAAGCTTTCTTT.

The genes are TRBV7-9 and TRBJ2-5, with 9 bases lining up with TRBD2. Germline trimming cut 6 bases from V and 5 bases from J; bases unmatched to any gene: 4. CDR1 and CDR2 (germline): SEHNR, FQNEAQ (reference sequence). The CDR3 sequence is 13 residues long. Here the CDR3 DNA reads TGTGCCAGCAGGGCTGGACTAGCGGAGACCCAGTACTTC. Its translation: CASRAGLAETQYF.

This chain uses TRBV5-5 with TRBJ1-2, with D tentatively TRBD1 (6 bases). Trimming stripped 2 bases from V and 0 bases from J, with 11 bases between. Germline V lookup: CDR1 SGHKS, CDR2 YYEKEE (reference sequence). This CDR3 spans 15 amino acids. The DNA for the CDR3 is TGTGCCAGCAGCTTAGCAGCAGGGGCTAACTATGGCTACACCTTC. Translation: CASSLAAGANYGYTF. Using reference TRBV5-5 and TRBJ1-2 for the parts outside the CDR3, the full variable domain is DAGVTQSPTHLIKTRGQQVTLRCSPISGHKSVSWYQQVLGQGPQFIFQYYEKEERGRGNFPDRFSARQFPNYSSELNVNALLLGDSALYLCASSLAAGANYGYTFGSGTRLTVV.

This sequence joins TRBV5-1 and TRBJ2-7, with TRBD2 matching over 13 bases. In germline, CDR1 is SGHRS, CDR2 YFSETQ. J lost 3 bases, V lost 3 bases, and 12 bases had no gene match. This CDR3 is built from 18 residues. Here the CDR3 reads CASSSRTSGGPTHYEQYF. The CDR3 DNA sequence: TGCGCCAGCAGCTCTAGGACTAGCGGGGGACCCACCCACTACGAGCAGTACTTC.

As for this clone: The junction differs from germline at one of its ends, possibly a read error. V is TRBV3-1 (or the pseudogene TRBV3-2) and J is TRBJ2-7; no firm D call. This CDR3 has 12 residues. Looked up from germline, CDR1 is LGHDT and CDR2 is YNNKEL (reference sequence). CDR3 nucleotide sequence: TGTGCCAGCAGCCAATCCTCCCACGAGCAGTACTTC. Protein product: CASSQSSHEQYF.